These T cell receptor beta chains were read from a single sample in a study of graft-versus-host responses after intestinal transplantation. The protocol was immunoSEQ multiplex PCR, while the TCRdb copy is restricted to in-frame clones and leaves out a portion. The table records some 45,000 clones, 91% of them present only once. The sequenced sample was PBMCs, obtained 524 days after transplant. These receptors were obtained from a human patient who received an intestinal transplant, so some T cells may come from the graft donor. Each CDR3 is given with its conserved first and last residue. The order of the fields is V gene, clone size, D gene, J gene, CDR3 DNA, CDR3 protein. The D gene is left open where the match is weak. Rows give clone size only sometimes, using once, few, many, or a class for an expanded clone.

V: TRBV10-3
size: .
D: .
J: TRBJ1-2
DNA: TGTGCCATCAGTGCAGGGTACCATGGCTACACCTTC
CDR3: CAISAGYHGYTF

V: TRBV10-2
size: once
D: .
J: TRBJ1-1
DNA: TGCGCCAGCAGTGATTGGCCAGGGGCTGAAGCTTTCTTT
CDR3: CASSDWPGAEAFF

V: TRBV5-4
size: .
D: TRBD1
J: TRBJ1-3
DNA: TGTGCCAGCAGCAGAGGACAGGGAAGAAACACCATATATTTT
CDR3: CASSRGQGRNTIYF

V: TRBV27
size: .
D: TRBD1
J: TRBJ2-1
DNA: TGTGCCAGCAGTTCTCGGACAGGGAGCTCCTACAATGAGCAGTTCTTC
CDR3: CASSSRTGSSYNEQFF

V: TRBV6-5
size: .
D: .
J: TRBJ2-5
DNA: TGTGCCAGCAGTTACATGGGGCGTCAAGAGACCCAGTACTTC
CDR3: CASSYMGRQETQYF

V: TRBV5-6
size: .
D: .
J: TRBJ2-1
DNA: TGTGCCAGCAGCTTGGCTGGGGATACCCTCTACAATGAGCAGTTCTTC
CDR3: CASSLAGDTLYNEQFF

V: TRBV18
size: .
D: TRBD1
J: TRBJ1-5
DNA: TGTGCCAGCTCACCAGGGACAGGGGTCGGACAGCCCCAGCATTTT
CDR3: CASSPGTGVGQPQHF

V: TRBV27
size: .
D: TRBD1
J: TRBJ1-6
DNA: TGTGCCAGCAGCCCGGGGCAGGGGGGATATAATTCACCCCTCCACTTT
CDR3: CASSPGQGGYNSPLHF

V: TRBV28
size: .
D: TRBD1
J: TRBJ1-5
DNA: TGTGCCAGCTCCGGGACAGGGGGCCCGGTGCAGCATTTT
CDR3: CASSGTGGPVQHF

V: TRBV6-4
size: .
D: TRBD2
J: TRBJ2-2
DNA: TGTGCCAGCAGTGATACTAGCGGGAGCGGGAACACCGGGGAGCTGTTTTTT
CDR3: CASSDTSGSGNTGELFF

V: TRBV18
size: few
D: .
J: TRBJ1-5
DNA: TGTGCCAGCTCACCACCTGGCCAGCCCCAGCATTTT
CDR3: CASSPPGQPQHF

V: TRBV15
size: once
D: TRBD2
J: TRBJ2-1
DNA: TGTGCCACCAGCCGCTCCGGACTAGCGGGAGGACTAAACCCCTACAATGAGCAGTTCTTC
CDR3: CATSRSGLAGGLNPYNEQFF

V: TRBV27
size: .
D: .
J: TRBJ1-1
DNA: TGTGCCAGCAGTTGGGGCACTGAAGCTTTCTTT
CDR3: CASSWGTEAFF

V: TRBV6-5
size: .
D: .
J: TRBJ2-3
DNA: TGTGCCAGCGGCCCGACTGGTGGAATGACAGATACGCAGTATTTT
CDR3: CASGPTGGMTDTQYF

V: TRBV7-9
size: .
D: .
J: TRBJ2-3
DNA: TGTGCCAGCAGCTTAGAAATAGCGACAGATACGCAGTATTTT
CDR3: CASSLEIATDTQYF

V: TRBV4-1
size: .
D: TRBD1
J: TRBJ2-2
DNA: TGCGCCAGCAGCCAAGACCCGGGACAGGGGGCCACCGGGGAGCTGTTTTTT
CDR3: CASSQDPGQGATGELFF

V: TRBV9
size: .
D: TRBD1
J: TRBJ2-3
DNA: TGTGCCAGCAGCATCGGACAGGTGAAATCAGATACGCAGTATTTT
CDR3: CASSIGQVKSDTQYF

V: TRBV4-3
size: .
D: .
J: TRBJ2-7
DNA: TGCGCCAGCAGCCAACCCTCAGGGACCTACGAGCAGTACTTC
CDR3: CASSQPSGTYEQYF

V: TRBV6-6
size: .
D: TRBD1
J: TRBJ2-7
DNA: TGTGCCAGCAGTTACGGACAGGGCCAAGGCGAGCAGTACTTC
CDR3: CASSYGQGQGEQYF

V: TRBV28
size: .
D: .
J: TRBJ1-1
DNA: TGTGCTACCGTTGAGATGAACACTGAAGCTTTCTTT
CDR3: CATVEMNTEAFF

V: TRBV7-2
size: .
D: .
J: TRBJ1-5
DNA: TGTGCCAGCAGCTTAGGGGCGGGGGTACGCAATCAGCCCCAGCATTTT
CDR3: CASSLGAGVRNQPQHF